The present TCR beta chain was sequenced within a study of T-cell reconstitution after alpha-beta-depleted transplantation in children. General study results and limits: Some patients owed their high day-60 TCRbeta diversity to surviving recipient T cells and thymic progenitors. In patients about two months after transplant, alpha-beta T cells reportedly arose from several hundred expanded graft clones. Newly produced T cells mostly accounted for T-cell counts and diversity one year post-transplant.

The CDR3 totals 13 residues. Per germline, CDR1 MNHNY and CDR2 SVGAGI (reference sequence). V was trimmed by 8 bases and J by 6 bases, leaving 13 bases between them. This sample's TCRbeta library carried unique molecular identifier barcodes. TCRdb reprocessed the PCR reads via MiXCR and lists one record per CDR3 protein. The data contain around 800,000 distinct CDR3 sequences, approximately 15% of them singletons. Note on this clonotype: Its antigen remains unidentified.

The sequence derives from a male patient younger than 18 who had a stem cell transplant for acute lymphoblastic leukemia, so the T cells may come from the graft donor. Sequences were derived from PBMCs, mostly from graft donor cells, sampled 360 days after TCRalphabeta/CD19-depleted stem cell transplant. The chain carries TRBV6-6 and TRBJ2-2; weak D call: TRBD1 (6 bases). This CDR3 reads CASVNRESGELFF. As DNA, the CDR3 is TGTGCCAGCGTTAACAGGGAGTCCGGGGAGCTGTTTTTT.